A single sample is the source of the 5 T cell receptor beta chains below, sequenced in a study of blood T cell repertoires in COVID-19. Data came from immunoSEQ multiplex PCR; TCRdb stores just in-frame clones and leaves some out. The table has fewer than 60,000 clones, approximately 89% seen once. The sequenced sample was peripheral blood. Source of these receptors: a man older than 75 with active or convalescent COVID-19.

The CDR3 DNA reads as TGTGCCAGCAGCCAGTTAGTGGGGGGAGTAGCCAAAAACATTCAGTACTTC. Its protein is CASSQLVGGVAKNIQYF. J is TRBJ2-4 and V is TRBV14, with D tentatively TRBD2 (6 bases). The CDR3 sequence is 17 residues long. CDR1 is SGHDN and CDR2 is FVKESK in the germline V gene. Trimming took 3 bases from V and 0 from J, leaving 15 bases between them. Based on the CDR3 plus reference TRBV14 and TRBJ2-4, the full variable domain is EAGVTQFPSHSVIEKGQTVTLRCDPISGHDNLYWYRRVMGKEIKFLLHFVKESKQDESGMPNNRFLAERTGGTYSTLKVQPAELEDSGVYFCASSQLVGGVAKNIQYFGAGTRLSVL.

The chain combines TRBV5-1 with TRBJ2-1, with a weak D call TRBD2 (6 bases). CDR3 size: 17 residues. V was cut by 0 bases and J by 6 bases, with 19 bases left in between. Germline-derived CDR1 and CDR2 are SGHRS and YFSETQ. The CDR3 sequence is CASSLEGPSGGFNEQFF. The DNA of the CDR3 is TGCGCCAGCAGCTTGGAAGGACCGTCCGGGGGTTTCAATGAGCAGTTCTTC.

The rearrangement uses TRBV2 and TRBJ2-1; 10 nucleotides match TRBD1. Germline V gives CDR1 SNHLY, CDR2 FYNNEI. Trimming at V came to 6 bases and at J to 9 bases, leaving 5 bases not matched to a gene. This CDR3 has 13 residues. The CDR3 protein is CASRKTGGGEQFF. DNA for the CDR3: TGTGCCAGCAGGAAGACAGGGGGCGGTGAGCAGTTCTTC.

The V gene is TRBV7-2, the J gene TRBJ1-1; D uncertain. The CDR3 sequence is 14 residues long. In germline, CDR1 is SGHTA, CDR2 FQGNSA. The V gene lost 5 bases and the J gene lost 1 base, with 11 bases spanning the gap. CDR3 sequence reads: CASSPLSRNTEAFF. In DNA, the CDR3 is TGTGCCAGCAGCCCACTATCTAGGAACACTGAAGCTTTCTTT. The complete variable domain, with remaining parts taken from reference TRBV7-2 and TRBJ1-1, reads GAGVSQSPSNKVTEKGKDVELRCDPISGHTALYWYRQSLGQGLEFLIYFQGNSAPDKSGLPSDRFSAERTGGSVSTLTIQRTQQEDSAVYLCASSPLSRNTEAFFGQGTRLTVV.

V gene TRBV7-2 combines with J gene TRBJ2-7; no firm D call. Germline V gene lookup returns CDR1 SGHTA and CDR2 FQGNSA. V dropped 4 bases and J dropped 0 bases, with 10 bases sitting between them. The CDR3 is made up of 14 amino acids. The CDR3 loop reads CASSSGPVSYEQYF. CDR3 sequence (DNA): TGTGCCAGCAGCTCGGGTCCCGTCTCCTACGAGCAGTACTTC.